This T cell receptor beta chain stems from a study of Ad26.COV2.S vaccination and SARS-CoV-2 variants. Across the study: Within the COV1001 Ad26.COV2.S trial arm, the donor was enrolled. Ad26.COV2.S given intramuscularly, once or twice 56 days apart. General observations from the study: After vaccination, reports described spike-specific CD8+ and CD4+ T cell responses as showing substantial breadth.

Per germline, CDR1 SNHLY and CDR2 FYNNEI. V was trimmed by 6 bases and J by 0 bases, leaving 11 bases between them. CDR3 size: 14 residues. Treatment of the sample: around 19 received Ad26.COV2.S at low or high dose, single or two shots; a few received placebo; per-sample allocation not given. Sampling occurred on day 63 after the first vaccine or placebo injection. What was given as vaccine was an Ad26 vector encoding Wuhan-strain SARS-CoV-2 spike. The protocol was immunoSEQ multiplex PCR, while the TCRdb copy is restricted to in-frame clones and leaves out a portion. In the table there are fewer than 500,000 clones, approximately 92% of which are singletons. A word on this clone: Its antigen is not known.

This material consisted of peripheral blood, taken in a trial of Ad26.COV2.S vaccine versus placebo. This chain uses TRBV2 with TRBJ1-2; no clear D gene. The sequence was collected from a person between 18 and 59 years old who received the Ad26.COV2.S COVID-19 vaccine or a placebo. CDR3 DNA: TGTGCCAGCAGCGACCCCGATGCTAACTATGGCTACACCTTC. Its protein is CASSDPDANYGYTF.